This T cell receptor (beta chain) was sequenced in a study of control samples from healthy donors and cancer patients. With 1 base removed from V and 5 bases from J, the gap between germline ends came to 20 bases. The CDR3 loop spans 17 amino acids. Germline CDR1 is SSHAT and CDR2 is FNYEAQ (reference sequence). Assay: immunoSEQ multiplex PCR; the TCRdb copy retains only in-frame clones and omits some. The profile shows about 130,000 clones, approximately 94% of them singletons. The specimen sequenced was PBMCs. The TCR was taken from a man aged 50 to 60 with head and neck cancer. This sequence joins TRBV7-7 and TRBJ2-5; the D gene is possibly TRBD1 (5 bases). The CDR3 is CASSLEDSPTGWETQYF. The CDR3 DNA sequence: TGTGCCAGCAGCTTAGAAGACAGCCCGACTGGTTGGGAGACCCAGTACTTC.